This T cell receptor (beta chain) comes out of a study of cytomegalovirus exposure and HLA in healthy donors. Unrecorded immune exposures were likely, despite nominal health at sampling. PCR used 60 Vbeta primers and 13 Jbeta primers. TCRdb keeps only in-frame clones here, not all; method: immunoSEQ multiplex PCR. The sample includes some 200,000 clones, more than 65% of them seen just once. A note on this clone: Antigen specificity is unknown.

General observations from the study: Productive status was seen about 90% or about 30% of the time for most TCR beta V segments in an earlier analysis. Links to common viral pathogens appeared, in a later analysis, for several of the most significant clusters. Later examination showed HLA-associated TCR beta chains had greater clonal expansion than equally common others.

The sequence derives from a girl aged 10 to 17 in good health and CMV-seropositive. Sequencing was done on a sample of PBMCs.

The CDR3 here is CASSLVGGPAYEQYF. DNA for the CDR3: TGTGCCAGCAGCTTAGTCGGAGGGCCAGCTTACGAGCAGTACTTC. The chain employs TRBV11-2 and TRBJ2-7, with a tentative D call TRBD2 (6 bases). This CDR3 comprises 15 residues. In germline, CDR1 is SGHAT, CDR2 FQNNGV. V was trimmed by 1 base and J by 4 bases, leaving 14 bases between them.